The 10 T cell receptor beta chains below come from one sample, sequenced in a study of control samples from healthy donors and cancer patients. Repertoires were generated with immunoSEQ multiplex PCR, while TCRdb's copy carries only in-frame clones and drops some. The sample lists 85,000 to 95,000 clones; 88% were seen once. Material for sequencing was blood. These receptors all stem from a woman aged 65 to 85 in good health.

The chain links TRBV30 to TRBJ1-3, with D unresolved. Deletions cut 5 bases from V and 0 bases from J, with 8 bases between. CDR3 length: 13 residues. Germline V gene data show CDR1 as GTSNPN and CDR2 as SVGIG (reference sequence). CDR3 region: CAWDQDSGNTIYF. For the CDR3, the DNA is TGTGCCTGGGACCAAGACTCTGGAAACACCATATATTTT.

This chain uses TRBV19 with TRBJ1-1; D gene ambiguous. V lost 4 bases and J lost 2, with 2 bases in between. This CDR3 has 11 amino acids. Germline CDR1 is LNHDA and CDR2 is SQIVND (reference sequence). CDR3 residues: CASSTNTEAFF. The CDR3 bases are TGTGCCAGTAGTACAAACACTGAAGCTTTCTTT.

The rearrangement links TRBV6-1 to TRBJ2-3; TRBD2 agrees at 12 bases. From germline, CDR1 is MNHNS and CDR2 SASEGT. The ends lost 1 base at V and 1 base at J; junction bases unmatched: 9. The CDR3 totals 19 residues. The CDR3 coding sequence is TGTGCCAGCAGTGAAGAAGTGGTACTAGCGGGGGGCCGCACAGATACGCAGTATTTT. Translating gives CASSEEVVLAGGRTDTQYF.

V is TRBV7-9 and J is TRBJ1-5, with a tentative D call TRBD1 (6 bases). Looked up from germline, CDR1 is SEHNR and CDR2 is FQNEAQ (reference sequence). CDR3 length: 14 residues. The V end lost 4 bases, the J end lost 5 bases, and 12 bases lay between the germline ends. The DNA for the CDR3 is TGTGCCAGCAGCTCCAAACAGGGAGATCAGCCCCAGCATTTT. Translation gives CASSSKQGDQPQHF.

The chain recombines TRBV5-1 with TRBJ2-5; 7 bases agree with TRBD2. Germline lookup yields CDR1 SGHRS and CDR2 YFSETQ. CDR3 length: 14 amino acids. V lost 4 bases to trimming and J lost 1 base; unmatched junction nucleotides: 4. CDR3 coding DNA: TGCGCCAGCAGCCACGGGGGGAGCCAAGAGACCCAGTACTTC. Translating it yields CASSHGGSQETQYF.

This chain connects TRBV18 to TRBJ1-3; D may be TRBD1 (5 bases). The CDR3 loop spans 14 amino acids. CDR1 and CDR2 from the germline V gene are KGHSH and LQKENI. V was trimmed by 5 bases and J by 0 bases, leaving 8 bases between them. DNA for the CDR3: TGTGCCAGCTCATCACAGGTCTCTGGAAACACCATATATTTT. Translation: CASSSQVSGNTIYF.

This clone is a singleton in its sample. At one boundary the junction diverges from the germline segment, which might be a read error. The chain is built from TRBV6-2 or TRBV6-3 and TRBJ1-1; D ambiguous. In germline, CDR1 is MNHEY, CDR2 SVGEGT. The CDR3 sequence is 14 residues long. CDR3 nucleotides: TGTGCCAGCAGTTTCACCGAGCCGAACGCTGAAGCTTTCTTT. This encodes CASSFTEPNAEAFF.

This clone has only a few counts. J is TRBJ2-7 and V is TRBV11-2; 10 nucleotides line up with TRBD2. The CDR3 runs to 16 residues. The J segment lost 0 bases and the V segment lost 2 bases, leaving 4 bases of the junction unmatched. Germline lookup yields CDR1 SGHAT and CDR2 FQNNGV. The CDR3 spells CASSLNLAGASYEQYF. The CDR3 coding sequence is TGTGCCAGCAGCTTAAATCTAGCGGGAGCCTCCTACGAGCAGTACTTC. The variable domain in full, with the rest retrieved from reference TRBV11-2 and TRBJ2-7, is EAGVAQSPRYKIIEKRQSVAFWCNPISGHATLYWYQQILGQGPKLLIQFQNNGVVDDSQLPKDRFSAERLKGVDSTLKIQPAKLEDSAVYLCASSLNLAGASYEQYFGPGTRLTVT.

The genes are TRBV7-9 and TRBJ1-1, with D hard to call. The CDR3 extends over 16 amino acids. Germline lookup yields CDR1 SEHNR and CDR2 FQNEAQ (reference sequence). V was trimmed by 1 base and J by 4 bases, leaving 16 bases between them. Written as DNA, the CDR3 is TGTGCCAGCAGCTTAGTTCGGTGGGGTGATGGCACTGAAGCTTTCTTT. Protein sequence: CASSLVRWGDGTEAFF.

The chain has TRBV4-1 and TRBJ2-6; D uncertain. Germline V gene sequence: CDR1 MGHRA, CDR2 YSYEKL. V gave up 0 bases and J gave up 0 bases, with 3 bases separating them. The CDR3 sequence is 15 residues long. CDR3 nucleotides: TGCGCCAGCAGCCAAGAAAGCTCTGGGGCCAACGTCCTGACTTTC. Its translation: CASSQESSGANVLTF.